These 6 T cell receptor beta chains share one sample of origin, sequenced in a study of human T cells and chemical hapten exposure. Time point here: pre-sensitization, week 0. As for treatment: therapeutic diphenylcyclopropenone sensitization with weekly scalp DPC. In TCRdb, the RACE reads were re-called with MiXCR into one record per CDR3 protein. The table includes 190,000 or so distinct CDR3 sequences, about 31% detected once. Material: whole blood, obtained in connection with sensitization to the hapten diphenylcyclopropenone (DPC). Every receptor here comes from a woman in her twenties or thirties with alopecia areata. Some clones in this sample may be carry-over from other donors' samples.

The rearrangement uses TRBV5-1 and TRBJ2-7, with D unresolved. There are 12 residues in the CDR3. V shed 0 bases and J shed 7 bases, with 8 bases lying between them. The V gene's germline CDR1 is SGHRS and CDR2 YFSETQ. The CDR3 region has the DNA TGCGCCAGCAGCTTGGGTCAGGCAGAGCAGTACTTC. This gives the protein CASSLGQAEQYF.

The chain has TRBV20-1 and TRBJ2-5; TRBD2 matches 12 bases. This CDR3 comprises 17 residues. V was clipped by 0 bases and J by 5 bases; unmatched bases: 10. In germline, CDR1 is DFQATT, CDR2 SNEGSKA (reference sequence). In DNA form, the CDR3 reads TGCAGTGCTAGAGATAGACTAGCGGGGGCCATGATCGAGACCCAGTACTTC. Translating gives CSARDRLAGAMIETQYF.

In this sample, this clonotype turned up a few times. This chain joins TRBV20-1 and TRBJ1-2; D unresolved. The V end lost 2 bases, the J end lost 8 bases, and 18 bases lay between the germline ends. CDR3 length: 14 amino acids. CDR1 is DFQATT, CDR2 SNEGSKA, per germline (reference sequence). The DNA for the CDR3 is TGCAGTGCTAGATCAACCAGTCCTAAAGGAGGCTACACCTTC. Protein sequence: CSARSTSPKGGYTF.

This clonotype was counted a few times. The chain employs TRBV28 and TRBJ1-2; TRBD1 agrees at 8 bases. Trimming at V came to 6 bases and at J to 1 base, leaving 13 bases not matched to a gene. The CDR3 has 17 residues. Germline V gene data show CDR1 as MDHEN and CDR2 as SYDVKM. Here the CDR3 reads CASSPTPTGAGNYGYTF. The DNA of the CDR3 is TGTGCCAGCAGCCCAACGCCGACAGGGGCGGGTAACTATGGCTACACCTTC.

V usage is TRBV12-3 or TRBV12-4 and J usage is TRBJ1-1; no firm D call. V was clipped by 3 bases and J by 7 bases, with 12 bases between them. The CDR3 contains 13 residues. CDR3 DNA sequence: TGTGCCAGCAGTTTGTATGTTGGCATTGAAGCTTTCTTT. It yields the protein CASSLYVGIEAFF.

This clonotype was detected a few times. The CDR3 coding sequence is TGTGCCAGCAGCATTCCGGGACAGGGGGGCTATGGCTACACCTTC. The encoded protein is CASSIPGQGGYGYTF. The chain is built from TRBV5-4 and TRBJ1-2, with 11 bases aligning to TRBD1. V shed 4 bases and J 4 bases; nucleotides not matched to a gene: 6. Germline CDR1 reads SGHNT; CDR2 reads YYREEE (reference sequence). This CDR3 contains 15 residues.